This record covers a single TCR beta chain. What it binds is unknown. The V and J ends lost 0 bases and 4 bases respectively, with 3 bases between them. The germline V gene has CDR1 SEHNR and CDR2 FQNEAQ (reference sequence). There are 13 residues in the CDR3. TCRdb's copy holds only in-frame clones and misses some; the assay was immunoSEQ multiplex PCR. The sample carries 57,000 or so clones, more than 80% recorded once. The data were taken from a study of siplizumab effects on memory and regulatory T cells. Overall study findings and caveats: Roughly 80-97% of proliferating clones (CD4+ or CD8+) could not be assigned a naive or memory phenotype. Naive T cells looked more diverse than memory cells, and they looked like major contributors to the alloresponse. A minor fraction of alloreactive clones, and no more, mapped to unstimulated subsets.

The chain has TRBV7-9 and TRBJ2-2; D not resolved. The TCR comes from a human donor in good health. Sequencing was performed on CD8+ T cells sorted from blood. DNA of the CDR3: TGTGCCAGCAGCTTAGCAGGCACCGGGGAGCTGTTTTTT. Protein sequence: CASSLAGTGELFF.